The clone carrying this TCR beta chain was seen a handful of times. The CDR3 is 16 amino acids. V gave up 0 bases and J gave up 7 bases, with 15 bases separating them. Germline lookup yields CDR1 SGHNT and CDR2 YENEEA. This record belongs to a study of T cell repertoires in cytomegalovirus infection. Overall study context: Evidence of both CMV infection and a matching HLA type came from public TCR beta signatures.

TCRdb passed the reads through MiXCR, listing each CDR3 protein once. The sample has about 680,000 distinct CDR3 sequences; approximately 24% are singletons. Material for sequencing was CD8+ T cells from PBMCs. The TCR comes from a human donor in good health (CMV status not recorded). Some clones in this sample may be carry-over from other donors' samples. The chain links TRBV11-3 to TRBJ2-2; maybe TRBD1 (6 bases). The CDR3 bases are TGTGCCAGCAGCTTAGATCTAATGGGGGCCGGCGGGGAGCTGTTTTTT. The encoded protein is CASSLDLMGAGGELFF.